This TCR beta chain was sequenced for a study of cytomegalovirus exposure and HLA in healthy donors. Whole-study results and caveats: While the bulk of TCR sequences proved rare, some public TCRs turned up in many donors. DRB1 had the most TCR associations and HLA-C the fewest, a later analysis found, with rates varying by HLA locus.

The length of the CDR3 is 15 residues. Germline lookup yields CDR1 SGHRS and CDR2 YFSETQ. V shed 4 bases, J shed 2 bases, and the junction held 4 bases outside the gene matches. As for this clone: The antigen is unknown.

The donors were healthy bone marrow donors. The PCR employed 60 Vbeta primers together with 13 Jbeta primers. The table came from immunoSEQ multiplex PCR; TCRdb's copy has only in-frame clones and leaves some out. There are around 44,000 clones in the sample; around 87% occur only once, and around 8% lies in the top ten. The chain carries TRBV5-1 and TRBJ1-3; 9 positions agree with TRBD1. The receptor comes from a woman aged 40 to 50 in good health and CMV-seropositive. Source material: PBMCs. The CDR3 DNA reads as TGCGCCAGCAGCACCGGGACAGGGACTGGAAACACCATATATTTT. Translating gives CASSTGTGTGNTIYF. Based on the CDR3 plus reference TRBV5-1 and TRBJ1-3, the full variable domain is KAGVTQTPRYLIKTRGQQVTLSCSPISGHRSVSWYQQTPGQGLQFLFEYFSETQRNKGNFPGRFSGRQFSNSRSEMNVSTLELGDSALYLCASSTGTGTGNTIYFGEGSWLTVV.